This TCR beta chain emerged from a study of blood T cells in healthy people across ages. Findings and limits, study-wide: More naive CD4+ cells and higher diversity marked long-lived donors relative to aged donors.

The CDR3 has 15 amino acids. Germline V gene lookup returns CDR1 SGDLS and CDR2 YYNGEE. As to this clonotype: No antigen is known for it. Germline and junction disagree at one end, which may indicate a read error.

Healthy Russian Caucasian donors spanned ages about 6 to 95 years. A sample-barcoded 5' primer and a J-beta primer mix were used in a second PCR of about 6 to 12 cycles. Each of the cDNA molecules was tagged by a template-switch adaptor with 12 random nucleotides. Via MiXCR, TCRdb re-called the 5' RACE reads, giving one row per CDR3 protein. The data show about 970,000 distinct CDR3 sequences, 51% seen once. The sequence derives from a woman aged 55-69 years in good health. The chain is built from TRBV9 and TRBJ2-7, with D possibly being TRBD2 (6 bases). The sample taken for sequencing was blood. This chain's CDR3 is CAGSVGVREMYEQYF. The CDR3 nucleotides are TGTGCCGGCAGCGTAGGGGTGCGGGAAATGTACGAGCAGTACTTC.